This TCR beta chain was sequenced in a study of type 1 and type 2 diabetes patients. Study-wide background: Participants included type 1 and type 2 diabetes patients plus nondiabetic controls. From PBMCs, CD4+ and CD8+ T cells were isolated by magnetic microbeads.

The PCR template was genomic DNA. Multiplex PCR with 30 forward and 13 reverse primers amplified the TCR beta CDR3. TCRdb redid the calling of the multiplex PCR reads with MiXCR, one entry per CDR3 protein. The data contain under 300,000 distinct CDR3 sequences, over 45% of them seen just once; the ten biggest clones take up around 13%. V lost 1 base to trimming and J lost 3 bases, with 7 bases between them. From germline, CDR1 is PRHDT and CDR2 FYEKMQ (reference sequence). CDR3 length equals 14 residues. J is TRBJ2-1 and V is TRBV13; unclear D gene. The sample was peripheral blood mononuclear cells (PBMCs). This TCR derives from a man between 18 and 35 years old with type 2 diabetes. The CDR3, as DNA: TGTGCCAGCAGCTTAGATAACAGCTACAATGAGCAGTTCTTC. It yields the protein CASSLDNSYNEQFF. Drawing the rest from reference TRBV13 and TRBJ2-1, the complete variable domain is AAGVIQSPRHLIKEKRETATLKCYPIPRHDTVYWYQQGPGQDPQFLISFYEKMQSDKGSIPDRFSAQQFSDYHSELNMSSLELGDSALYFCASSLDNSYNEQFFGPGTRLTVL.